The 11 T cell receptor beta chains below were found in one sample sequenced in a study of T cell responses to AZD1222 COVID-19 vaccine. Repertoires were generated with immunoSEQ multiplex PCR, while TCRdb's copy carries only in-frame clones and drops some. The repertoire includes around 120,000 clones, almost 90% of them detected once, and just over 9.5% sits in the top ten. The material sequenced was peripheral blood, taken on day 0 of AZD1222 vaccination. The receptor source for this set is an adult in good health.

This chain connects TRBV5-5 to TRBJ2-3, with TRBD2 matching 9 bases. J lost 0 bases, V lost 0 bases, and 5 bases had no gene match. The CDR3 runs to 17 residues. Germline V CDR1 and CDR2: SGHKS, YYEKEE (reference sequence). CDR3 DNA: TGTGCCAGCAGCTTGGGCGGGAGGGCCCCTAGCACAGATACGCAGTATTTT. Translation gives CASSLGGRAPSTDTQYF.

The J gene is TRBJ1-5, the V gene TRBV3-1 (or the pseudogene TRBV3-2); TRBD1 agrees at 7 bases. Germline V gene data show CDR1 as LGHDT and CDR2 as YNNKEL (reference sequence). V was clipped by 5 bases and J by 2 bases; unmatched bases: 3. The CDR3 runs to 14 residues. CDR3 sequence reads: CASSSTGGNQPQHF. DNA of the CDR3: TGTGCCAGCAGCAGTACAGGGGGCAATCAGCCCCAGCATTTT.

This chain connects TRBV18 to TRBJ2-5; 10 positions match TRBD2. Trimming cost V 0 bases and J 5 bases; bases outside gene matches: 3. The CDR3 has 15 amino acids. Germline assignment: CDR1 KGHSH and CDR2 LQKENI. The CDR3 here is CASSPPGLAMETQYF. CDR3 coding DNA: TGTGCCAGCTCACCACCGGGACTAGCGATGGAGACCCAGTACTTC.

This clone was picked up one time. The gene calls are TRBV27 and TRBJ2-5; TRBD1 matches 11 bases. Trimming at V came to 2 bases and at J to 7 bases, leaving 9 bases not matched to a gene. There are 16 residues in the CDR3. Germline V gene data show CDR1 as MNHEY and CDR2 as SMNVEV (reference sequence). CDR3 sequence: CASSLTPGQGVGTQYF. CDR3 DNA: TGTGCCAGCAGTTTAACTCCGGGACAGGGGGTGGGGACCCAGTACTTC.

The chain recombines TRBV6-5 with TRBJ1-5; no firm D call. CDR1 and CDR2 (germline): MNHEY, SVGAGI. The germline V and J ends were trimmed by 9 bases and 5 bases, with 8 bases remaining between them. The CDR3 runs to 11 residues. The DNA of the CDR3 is TGTGCCAGTAAGAATTATCAGCCCCAGCATTTT. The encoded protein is CASKNYQPQHF.

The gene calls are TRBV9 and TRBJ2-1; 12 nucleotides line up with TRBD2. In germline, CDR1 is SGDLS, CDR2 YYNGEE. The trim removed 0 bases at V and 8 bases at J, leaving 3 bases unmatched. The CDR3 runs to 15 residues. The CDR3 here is CASSVGTSGTDEQFF. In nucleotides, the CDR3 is TGTGCCAGCAGCGTAGGGACTAGCGGGACTGATGAGCAGTTCTTC.

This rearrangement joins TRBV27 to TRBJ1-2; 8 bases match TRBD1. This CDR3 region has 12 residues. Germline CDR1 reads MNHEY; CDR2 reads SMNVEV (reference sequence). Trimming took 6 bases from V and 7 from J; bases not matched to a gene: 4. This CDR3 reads CASRRQGSGYTF. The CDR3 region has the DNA TGTGCCAGCAGAAGACAGGGGAGTGGCTACACCTTC.

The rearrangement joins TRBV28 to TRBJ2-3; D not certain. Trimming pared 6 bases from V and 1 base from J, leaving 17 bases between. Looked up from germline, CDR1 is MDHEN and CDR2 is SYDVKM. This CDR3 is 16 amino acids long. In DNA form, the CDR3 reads TGTGCCAGCAGCCCCGGCCGGGTATGGGGCACAGATACGCAGTATTTT. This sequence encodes CASSPGRVWGTDTQYF.

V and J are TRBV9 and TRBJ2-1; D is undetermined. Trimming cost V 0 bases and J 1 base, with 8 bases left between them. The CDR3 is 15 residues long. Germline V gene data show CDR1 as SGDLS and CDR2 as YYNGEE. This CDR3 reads CASSVGSPSYNEQFF. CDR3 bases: TGTGCCAGCAGCGTAGGAAGCCCATCCTACAATGAGCAGTTCTTC.

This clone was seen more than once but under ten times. CDR3: CASSSQVPPYEQYF. CDR3 bases: TGCGCCAGCAGCTCGCAGGTTCCCCCCTACGAGCAGTACTTC. V usage is TRBV5-1 and J usage is TRBJ2-7; D unresolved. Germline CDR1 SGHRS, CDR2 YFSETQ. Trimming removed 3 bases from V and 2 bases from J, with 12 bases in between. CDR3 size: 14 residues.

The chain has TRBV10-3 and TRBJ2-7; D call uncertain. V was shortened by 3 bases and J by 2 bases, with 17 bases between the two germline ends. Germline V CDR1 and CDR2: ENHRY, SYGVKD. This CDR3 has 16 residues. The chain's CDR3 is CAISESGRNLAYEQYF. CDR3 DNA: TGTGCCATCAGTGAATCCGGTCGCAATTTGGCCTACGAGCAGTACTTC.